This section outlines one TCR beta chain sequence together with its context. Its antigen remains unidentified. Clones were read by immunoSEQ multiplex PCR, and TCRdb kept only the in-frame ones, dropping some. The sample contains 100,000 or so clones, 84% of which appear only once. The data are from a study of T cell responses to AZD1222 COVID-19 vaccine. Turning to the study itself: Combined were second doses at about 4 or about 12 weeks.

Notes on the study in general: Sampling that yielded the repertoires occurred only after the peak T cell response. Spike-specific TCR depth and breadth grew after two AZD1222 doses.

The CDR3 runs 15 residues. Trimming cost V 3 bases and J 3 bases, with 14 bases left between them. In germline, CDR1 is SGHVS, CDR2 FQNEAQ. The sequence was obtained from an adult in good health. The sample consisted of peripheral blood, taken on day 0 of AZD1222 vaccination. This sequence joins TRBV7-8 and TRBJ1-1, with D possibly TRBD1 on 5 matching bases. The CDR3 DNA sequence: TGTGCCAGCAGCTTGGGAGGGGAGCGGTACACTGAAGCTTTCTTT. Its translation is CASSLGGERYTEAFF.